One and the same sample provided the 15 T cell receptor beta chains below, sequenced in a study of T cell responses to AZD1222 COVID-19 vaccine. Here immunoSEQ multiplex PCR was the method, and the copy in TCRdb shows in-frame clones only, minus some. Among 130,000 or so clones listed, about 90% were seen once. The source material was peripheral blood, sampled on day 0 of AZD1222 vaccination. These receptors all stem from an adult in good health.

This clone has just one count. The genes are TRBV5-1 and TRBJ2-5, with D possibly TRBD1 on 5 matching bases. Between the trimmed V and J ends, which lost 4 bases and 1 base, there was a span of 20 bases. The CDR3 has 17 amino acids. From germline, CDR1 is SGHRS and CDR2 YFSETQ. The CDR3 spells CASSISQGYLAQETQYF. The DNA of the CDR3 is TGCGCCAGCAGCATCTCTCAGGGCTATCTGGCCCAAGAGACCCAGTACTTC. Full variable domain (rest looked up from reference TRBV5-1 and TRBJ2-5): KAGVTQTPRYLIKTRGQQVTLSCSPISGHRSVSWYQQTPGQGLQFLFEYFSETQRNKGNFPGRFSGRQFSNSRSEMNVSTLELGDSALYLCASSISQGYLAQETQYFGPGTRLLVL.

The V and J genes are TRBV5-1 and TRBJ2-1, with 7 nucleotides matching TRBD2. Germline V gene lookup returns CDR1 SGHRS and CDR2 YFSETQ. The V gene end was trimmed by 9 bases and the J gene end by 0 bases; junction bases not matched to a gene: 6. This CDR3 spans 14 amino acids. The CDR3 DNA reads as TGCGCCACCGCGACTAGCTTCTCCTACAATGAGCAGTTCTTC. It encodes CATATSFSYNEQFF. Together with reference TRBV5-1 and TRBJ2-1, the CDR3 gives the full variable domain: KAGVTQTPRYLIKTRGQQVTLSCSPISGHRSVSWYQQTPGQGLQFLFEYFSETQRNKGNFPGRFSGRQFSNSRSEMNVSTLELGDSALYLCATATSFSYNEQFFGPGTRLTVL.

V and J are TRBV18 and TRBJ1-1; D is unresolved. There are 14 residues in the CDR3. Germline CDR1 and CDR2: KGHSH and LQKENI. V was pared by 3 bases and J by 3 bases, with 11 bases between. CDR3 bases: TGTGCCAGCTCACCGACACCCAGTTACACTGAAGCTTTCTTT. Protein product: CASSPTPSYTEAFF.

The gene calls are TRBV18 and TRBJ2-1, with a possible D match to TRBD1 (6 bases). The CDR3 sequence is 13 residues long. Trimming took 3 bases from V and 6 from J, leaving 9 bases between them. Looked up from germline, CDR1 is KGHSH and CDR2 is LQKENI. The CDR3 here is CASSPQGPNEQFF. In DNA, the CDR3 is TGTGCCAGCTCACCTCAGGGGCCCAATGAGCAGTTCTTC.

The gene calls are TRBV15 and TRBJ1-3; 7 bases are shared with TRBD1. The CDR3 is 14 amino acids. CDR1 is LNHNV and CDR2 is YYDKDF in the germline V gene (reference sequence). Losses at the gene ends were 6 bases for V and 4 bases for J; bases not matched to a gene: 6. CDR3 loop: CATSQTGAGNTIYF. The CDR3 nucleotides are TGTGCCACCAGTCAAACAGGGGCCGGAAACACCATATATTTT.

V is TRBV7-8 and J is TRBJ2-3, with D hard to call. V lost 4 bases and J 3 bases, leaving 11 bases between the germline ends. CDR3 length: 14 amino acids. Germline V gene data show CDR1 as SGHVS and CDR2 as FQNEAQ. CDR3 protein: CASSSTTLTDTQYF. Here the CDR3 DNA reads TGTGCCAGCAGCTCAACAACCCTGACAGATACGCAGTATTTT.

The chain is built from TRBV12-3 or TRBV12-4 and TRBJ2-1; D possibly corresponds to TRBD1 (6 bases). CDR3 length: 12 residues. The V end lost 5 bases, the J end lost 6 bases, and 8 bases lay between the germline ends. CDR3 residues: CASSPTGNEQFF. As DNA, the CDR3 is TGTGCCAGCAGTCCGACAGGCAATGAGCAGTTCTTC.

V and J are TRBV12-3 or TRBV12-4 and TRBJ1-2; no firm D call. This CDR3 spans 13 amino acids. V was shortened by 11 bases and J by 0 bases, with 13 bases between the two germline ends. Here the CDR3 reads CASFGSSNYGYTF. The CDR3 nucleotides are TGTGCCTCTTTCGGGTCTTCTAACTATGGCTACACCTTC.

In this sample, this clone turned up a few times. The chain links TRBV19 to TRBJ1-1; D call uncertain. Trimming removed 5 bases from V and 1 base from J, with 11 bases in between. Germline CDR1 LNHDA, CDR2 SQIVND (reference sequence). This CDR3 spans 14 amino acids. Here the CDR3 reads CASSFSERNTEAFF. For the CDR3, the DNA is TGTGCCAGTAGTTTTTCAGAGCGGAACACTGAAGCTTTCTTT.

This clone has a single count. The gene calls are TRBV7-9 and TRBJ1-1; 7 nucleotides line up with TRBD1. J gave up 5 bases and V 0 bases, and 3 bases lay outside the gene matches. The length of the CDR3 is 14 residues. Germline CDR1 SEHNR, CDR2 FQNEAQ (reference sequence). CDR3 sequence reads: CASSLAYRGTEAFF. CDR3 in DNA: TGTGCCAGCAGCTTAGCGTACAGGGGAACTGAAGCTTTCTTT.

The rearrangement joins TRBV7-6 to TRBJ2-2; D unclear. Trimming took off 0 bases at V and 7 bases at J, with 15 bases between the two ends. Germline V lookup: CDR1 SGHVS, CDR2 FNYEAQ. This CDR3 is built from 16 residues. This CDR3 is CASSLAVIGQVGELFF. In DNA, the CDR3 is TGTGCCAGCAGCTTAGCGGTGATAGGGCAGGTCGGGGAGCTGTTTTTT. Variable domain in full (rest from reference TRBV7-6 and TRBJ2-2): GAGVSQSPRYKVTKRGQDVALRCDPISGHVSLYWYRQALGQGPEFLTYFNYEAQQDKSGLPNDRFSAERPEGSISTLTIQRTEQRDSAMYRCASSLAVIGQVGELFFGEGSRLTVL.

The chain links TRBV7-2 to TRBJ2-3, with unresolved D. CDR1 is SGHTA and CDR2 is FQGNSA in the germline V gene. This CDR3 is built from 12 residues. Between the trimmed V and J ends, which lost 3 bases and 6 bases, there was a span of 7 bases. In DNA form, the CDR3 reads TGTGCCAGCAGCTTTCGTTGGGATACGCAGTATTTT. Amino acid sequence: CASSFRWDTQYF.

This clone appeared a single time. V usage is TRBV3-1 (or the pseudogene TRBV3-2) and J usage is TRBJ1-2, with TRBD1 identical over 8 bases. The CDR3 consists of 14 residues. The junction had 5 bases not matched to a gene; V was cut back by 1 base and J by 7 bases. The germline gives CDR1 LGHDT, CDR2 YNNKEL (reference sequence). The CDR3 here is CASSQGAGGGGYTF. CDR3 in DNA: TGTGCCAGCAGCCAAGGTGCAGGGGGCGGTGGCTACACCTTC.

The J gene is TRBJ2-1, the V gene TRBV5-5; tentative D call: TRBD1 (6 bases). Germline V gene lookup returns CDR1 SGHKS and CDR2 YYEKEE (reference sequence). V was cut by 2 bases and J by 9 bases, with 18 bases left in between. This CDR3 contains 15 residues. The CDR3 loop is CASSFTGTPKGEQFF. Written as DNA, the CDR3 is TGTGCCAGCAGCTTTACCGGGACACCGAAGGGTGAGCAGTTCTTC.

V is TRBV11-1 and J is TRBJ1-4, with unresolved D. Germline loops: CDR1 SGHAT, CDR2 FQDESV (reference sequence). The CDR3 runs to 13 residues. Between the trimmed V and J ends, which lost 3 bases and 8 bases, there was a span of 10 bases. In DNA form, the CDR3 reads TGTGCCAGCAGCTTCGACGGCCGGGAAAAACTGTTTTTT. It encodes CASSFDGREKLFF.